Shown below are 22 T cell receptor beta chains from a single sample sequenced in a study of shared T cell receptors in the human thymus. Profiling relied on immunoSEQ multiplex PCR, and the TCRdb table lists in-frame clones only, not all of them. The sample consists of more than 550,000 clones, over 75% of them appearing once. These records were also assigned to another study, of human thymus T cells.

The sequenced sample consisted of thymocytes. Receptors were obtained from a boy younger than two with a congenital heart defect.

The V and J genes are TRBV7-2 and TRBJ2-7, with 11 bases lining up with TRBD1. The V gene end was trimmed by 3 bases and the J gene end by 3 bases; junction bases not matched to a gene: 1. CDR3 length equals 14 residues. The germline V gene encodes CDR1 SGHTA and CDR2 FQGNSA. The CDR3 nucleotides read TGTGCCAGCAGCTTCGGGACAGGGGGCTACGAGCAGTACTTC. Protein: CASSFGTGGYEQYF.

This chain joins TRBV10-3 and TRBJ1-1; 7 bases match TRBD1. The CDR3 covers 13 residues. Germline loops: CDR1 ENHRY, CDR2 SYGVKD. V shed 6 bases and J 6 bases; nucleotides not matched to a gene: 7. The CDR3 protein is CAIRDQGVPEAFF. CDR3 DNA: TGTGCCATCAGGGATCAGGGGGTCCCTGAAGCTTTCTTT.

The chain joins TRBV25-1 to TRBJ1-2, with 7 bases identical to TRBD1. The ends lost 2 bases at V and 4 bases at J; junction bases unmatched: 13. This CDR3 is 17 amino acids long. Germline V gene lookup returns CDR1 MGHDK and CDR2 SYGVNS. The CDR3 nucleotides read TGTGCCAGCAGTGAACGGCCCCCGGGACAGAATTTCTATGGCTACACCTTC. Amino acids: CASSERPPGQNFYGYTF.

This rearrangement joins TRBV11-2 to TRBJ2-1; the D is unclear. The germline V gene encodes CDR1 SGHAT and CDR2 FQNNGV. V gave up 1 base and J gave up 0 bases, with 10 bases separating them. The CDR3 consists of 16 residues. The CDR3 loop is CASSLVVTSSYNEQFF. The DNA for the CDR3 is TGTGCCAGCAGCTTAGTTGTCACGAGCTCCTACAATGAGCAGTTCTTC.

Regarding this clone: The same CDR3 can be traced to other DNA sequences in this sample. The chain links TRBV4-3 to TRBJ2-7; 9 bases are a match to TRBD1. CDR3 size: 16 residues. The J segment lost 2 bases and the V segment lost 0 bases, leaving 5 bases of the junction unmatched. From germline, CDR1 is LGHNA and CDR2 YSLEER. CDR3 protein: CASSQDGGQGTYEQYF. CDR3 nucleotide sequence: TGCGCCAGCAGCCAAGATGGGGGACAGGGAACCTACGAGCAGTACTTC.

The chain employs TRBV7-8 and TRBJ1-1; D ambiguous. Germline loops: CDR1 SGHVS, CDR2 FQNEAQ. CDR3 length: 15 amino acids. Between the trimmed V and J ends, which lost 1 base and 3 bases, there was a span of 12 bases. CDR3 DNA sequence: TGTGCCAGCAGCTTAGTGGGAGAAGTGGACACTGAAGCTTTCTTT. It yields the protein CASSLVGEVDTEAFF.

The chain is built from TRBV4-3 and TRBJ2-6; weak D call: TRBD1 (5 bases). CDR1 is LGHNA and CDR2 is YSLEER in the germline V gene. CDR3 length: 18 residues. V lost 0 bases and J lost 4, with 16 bases in between. The chain's CDR3 is CASSQEGRALCGANVLTF. The CDR3 DNA is TGCGCCAGCAGCCAAGAAGGCAGGGCGCTATGCGGGGCCAACGTCCTGACTTTC.

J is TRBJ2-5 and V is TRBV11-2; D may be TRBD2 (6 bases). Per the germline V gene, CDR1 is SGHAT and CDR2 is FQNNGV. CDR3 length: 12 amino acids. The V gene lost 5 bases and the J gene lost 12 bases, with 16 bases spanning the gap. The CDR3 DNA reads TGTGCCAGCAGCCTAACTAGCCCGGGAAAGTACTTC. Protein: CASSLTSPGKYF.

This clone occurred once. V usage is TRBV2 and J usage is TRBJ1-5; D is ambiguous. Germline V lookup: CDR1 SNHLY, CDR2 FYNNEI. The V end lost 5 bases, the J end lost 1 base, and 12 bases lay between the germline ends. The CDR3 is made up of 15 amino acids. The CDR3 DNA is TGTGCCAGCAGTAGTTCCGAGCTAAGCAATCAGCCCCAGCATTTT. Residues: CASSSSELSNQPQHF.

This clone appeared a single time. This sample also contains other DNA sequences that code for the same CDR3. V and J are TRBV20-1 and TRBJ1-1; no definite D call. The germline V and J ends were trimmed by 6 bases and 8 bases, with 10 bases remaining between them. CDR1 is DFQATT, CDR2 SNEGSKA, per germline (reference sequence). The CDR3 consists of 10 residues. The CDR3 sequence: CSARGLEAFF. Here the CDR3 DNA reads TGCAGTGCCCGCGGACTCGAAGCTTTCTTT.

This sequence joins TRBV7-2 and TRBJ1-2; a weak D match, TRBD1 (6 bases). This CDR3 has 15 amino acids. Trimming left V 0 bases short and J 5 bases short, with 13 bases between. Germline CDR1 and CDR2: SGHTA and FQGNSA. The CDR3 DNA sequence: TGTGCCAGCAGCTTAGCCGGACAGCTCCCTTATGGCTACACCTTC. It encodes CASSLAGQLPYGYTF.

In the case of this clone: This sample includes further DNA sequences coding for the same CDR3. This chain joins TRBV4-3 and TRBJ2-7; TRBD1 agrees at 8 bases. The V gene's germline CDR1 is LGHNA and CDR2 YSLEER. CDR3 length: 14 residues. The junction had 7 bases not matched to a gene; V was cut back by 6 bases and J by 3 bases. The CDR3, as DNA: TGCGCCAGCAGTCCCGACAGGGGAAGCTACGAGCAGTACTTC. Amino acids: CASSPDRGSYEQYF.

The rearrangement joins TRBV14 to TRBJ1-1, with D uncertain. This CDR3 is 15 amino acids long. The V end was cut by 0 bases, the J end by 3 bases, with 11 bases between. CDR1 and CDR2 from the germline V gene are SGHDN and FVKESK. DNA for the CDR3: TGTGCCAGCAGCCAAGATAACCTCGGGGACACTGAAGCTTTCTTT. It yields the protein CASSQDNLGDTEAFF. The complete variable domain, with remaining parts taken from reference TRBV14 and TRBJ1-1, reads EAGVTQFPSHSVIEKGQTVTLRCDPISGHDNLYWYRRVMGKEIKFLLHFVKESKQDESGMPNNRFLAERTGGTYSTLKVQPAELEDSGVYFCASSQDNLGDTEAFFGQGTRLTVV.

This sequence joins TRBV29-1 and TRBJ2-1, with 10 bases identical to TRBD1. CDR3 size: 19 residues. V was pared by 4 bases and J by 2 bases, with 17 bases of the junction left unmatched. The germline V gene encodes CDR1 SQVTM and CDR2 ANQGSEA. CDR3 nucleotide sequence: TGCAGCGTTGTTCGCGCGGGACAGGGGTGGCGGGGCCCCTACAATGAGCAGTTCTTC. Encoded protein: CSVVRAGQGWRGPYNEQFF.

The chain is built from TRBV29-1 and TRBJ1-1, with D perhaps TRBD1 (6 bases). CDR1 and CDR2 (germline): SQVTM, ANQGSEA. This CDR3 has 16 residues. Trimming removed 2 bases at V and 1 base at J, with 17 bases between. CDR3 sequence: CSVELSVPTGNTEAFF. CDR3 bases: TGCAGCGTTGAACTTAGCGTCCCGACAGGGAACACTGAAGCTTTCTTT.

This clone was detected a few times. The chain couples TRBV29-1 to TRBJ1-4, with 8 bases that match TRBD1. CDR1 is SQVTM and CDR2 is ANQGSEA in the germline V gene. V gave up 3 bases and J gave up 6 bases; unmatched junction bases: 6. The CDR3 spans 14 residues. The CDR3: CSVDSAGGDEKLFF. As DNA, the CDR3 is TGCAGCGTTGATTCCGCAGGGGGCGATGAAAAACTGTTTTTT.

The V and J genes are TRBV4-3 and TRBJ2-3; TRBD2 matches at 7 bases. CDR1 is LGHNA, CDR2 YSLEER, per germline. V shed 6 bases, J shed 4 bases, and the junction held 10 bases outside the gene matches. This CDR3 has 15 amino acids. CDR3 loop: CASSPFFAGADTQYF. The CDR3 bases are TGCGCCAGCAGTCCCTTTTTTGCGGGAGCAGATACGCAGTATTTT.

The chain recombines TRBV6-6 with TRBJ1-4; tentative D call: TRBD1 (5 bases). Germline V CDR1 and CDR2: MNHNY, SVGAGI (reference sequence). This CDR3 contains 12 residues. The ends were cut back, 7 bases at V and 10 bases at J, with 13 bases in the middle. In nucleotides, the CDR3 is TGTGCCAGCACCCAGGGTAGGGGAAAACTGTTTTTT. Its translation is CASTQGRGKLFF.

V gene TRBV5-4 combines with J gene TRBJ2-1; 12 nucleotides match TRBD1. Germline CDR1 reads SGHNT; CDR2 reads YYREEE (reference sequence). Trimming took 4 bases from V and 7 from J; bases not matched to a gene: 6. This CDR3 region has 15 residues. The CDR3 nucleotides are TGTGCCAGCAGCAACGGGACAGGGGGCAGGAATGAGCAGTTCTTC. Protein sequence: CASSNGTGGRNEQFF.

In DNA, the CDR3 is TGTGCCAGCAGTGAAAGGAGGGAGACCCAGTACTTC. This encodes CASSERRETQYF. The V call is TRBV6-1, the J call TRBJ2-5, with a tentative D call TRBD2 (5 bases). The germline V and J ends were trimmed by 2 bases and 5 bases, with 6 bases remaining between them. Per germline, CDR1 MNHNS and CDR2 SASEGT. The CDR3 length is 12 residues.

V is TRBV28 and J is TRBJ1-2; no firm D call. Trimming took off 3 bases at V and 4 bases at J, with 18 bases between the two ends. CDR3 length equals 16 residues. Germline loops: CDR1 MDHEN, CDR2 SYDVKM. The CDR3 loop is CASSFYRVPPFYGYTF. CDR3 sequence (DNA): TGTGCCAGCAGTTTCTACCGGGTCCCTCCTTTCTATGGCTACACCTTC.

The J gene is TRBJ2-3, the V gene TRBV5-4, with unresolved D. The CDR3 is made up of 14 amino acids. The germline V and J ends were trimmed by 1 base and 4 bases, with 10 bases remaining between them. Germline V lookup: CDR1 SGHNT, CDR2 YYREEE (reference sequence). CDR3 amino acids: CASSLSSFADTQYF. The CDR3 DNA sequence: TGTGCCAGCAGCTTGTCGAGCTTCGCAGATACGCAGTATTTT.